One and the same sample provided the 17 T cell receptor beta chains below, sequenced in a study of Graves' ophthalmopathy and Graves' hyperthyroidism. From RNA, the CDR3 regions of TCR beta chains were amplified and sequenced. Scientists carried out first-round RT-PCR using HTBI primers and then a second-round multiplex PCR. TCRdb reanalysed the multiplex PCR reads using MiXCR and keeps one entry per CDR3 protein. The sample carries around 660,000 distinct CDR3 sequences, 35% to 45% recorded once. Sequencing used peripheral blood. The receptor source for this set is an adult man with Graves' ophthalmopathy.

This clonotype has just a few counts. The chain employs TRBV5-1 and TRBJ2-7; the D is unclear. Germline CDR1 is SGHRS and CDR2 is YFSETQ. The CDR3 is 12 residues long. The germline V and J ends were trimmed by 4 bases and 7 bases, with 12 bases remaining between them. The CDR3 sequence: CASSQDFAEQYF. CDR3 DNA sequence: TGCGCCAGCAGCCAAGATTTCGCAGAGCAGTACTTC.

This clonotype appeared many times. This sequence joins TRBV6-6 and TRBJ1-2; perhaps TRBD1 as D (6 bases). Germline V gene lookup returns CDR1 MNHNY and CDR2 SVGAGI (reference sequence). This CDR3 comprises 13 residues. Trimming took 7 bases from V and 2 from J, leaving 11 bases between them. The CDR3 DNA reads as TGTGCCAGCAACGACAGGAGAAACTATGGCTACACCTTC. Residues: CASNDRRNYGYTF.

Notes on this clonotype: The conserved phenylalanine or tryptophan is not found at the CDR3 terminus, so this likely reflects a read error. The limits of the CDR3 on the DNA are not certain, so only TCRdb's listed CDR3 is given. The chain employs TRBV7-9 and TRBJ2-6; the D segment call TRBD1 is taken from the table without a DNA check. Germline lookup yields CDR1 SEHNR and CDR2 FQNEAQ (reference sequence). Counting both end residues, the CDR3 totals 17 amino acids. CDR3 amino acids: CASSADLGESGANVPTL.

Comment on this clonotype: A much larger clone differs from this one at a single base, so this may be a read error. In DNA, the CDR3 is TGTGCCAACAGCCCGATCACCGGGGACTATGGCTACACCTTC. Translated: CANSPITGDYGYTF. This chain connects TRBV12-3 or TRBV12-4 to TRBJ1-2, with D unresolved. This CDR3 comprises 14 residues. V dropped 10 bases and J dropped 3 bases, with 18 bases sitting between them.

CDR3: CASSEARQGQAYEQYF. CDR3 DNA sequence: TGTGCCAGCAGTGAAGCGAGACAGGGGCAAGCCTACGAGCAGTACTTC. The V and J genes are TRBV2 and TRBJ2-7; TRBD1 matches at 8 bases. The CDR3 sequence is 16 residues long. Germline CDR1 and CDR2: SNHLY and FYNNEI. Trimming took 0 bases from V and 2 from J; bases not matched to a gene: 6.

This clonotype was seen ten or more times. The V call is TRBV4-2, the J call TRBJ1-4; perhaps TRBD1 as D (5 bases). The CDR3 is 14 residues long. The V and J ends lost 5 bases and 5 bases respectively, with 12 bases between them. The germline gives CDR1 LGHNA, CDR2 YNFKEQ. CDR3 amino acids: CASSYRTENEKLFF. In DNA form, the CDR3 reads TGTGCCAGCAGCTACAGGACCGAGAATGAAAAACTGTTTTTT.

The gene calls are TRBV29-1 and TRBJ1-2; 8 positions match TRBD1. With V trimmed by 8 bases and J by 8 bases, 10 bases remained unmatched. Germline CDR1 SQVTM, CDR2 ANQGSEA. The CDR3 totals 12 residues. Here the CDR3 DNA reads TGCAGCTTGAGACAGGGGATAGGAGGCTACACCTTC. This gives the protein CSLRQGIGGYTF.

This sequence joins TRBV9 and TRBJ2-5, with a tentative D call TRBD2 (5 bases). V was cut by 1 base and J by 5 bases, with 9 bases left in between. CDR1 and CDR2 from the germline V gene are SGDLS and YYNGEE. The CDR3 extends over 13 amino acids. Here the CDR3 reads CASSVSGGETQYF. The CDR3 nucleotides read TGTGCCAGCAGCGTATCAGGAGGTGAGACCCAGTACTTC. Complete variable domain (other parts from reference TRBV9 and TRBJ2-5): DSGVTQTPKHLITATGQRVTLRCSPRSGDLSVYWYQQSLDQGLQFLIQYYNGEERAKGNILERFSAQQFPDLHSELNLSSLELGDSALYFCASSVSGGETQYFGPGTRLLVL.

This sequence joins TRBV11-3 and TRBJ1-1; unclear D gene. CDR3 length: 14 residues. V lost 2 bases, J lost 1 base, and 8 bases lay in between. Germline CDR1 reads SGHNT; CDR2 reads YENEEA. CDR3 sequence: CASSLIFSNTEAFF. CDR3 in DNA: TGTGCCAGCAGCTTAATTTTTTCGAACACTGAAGCTTTCTTT.

Details on this clonotype: A much more abundant neighbour one base away suggests this may be a read error. The chain recombines TRBV7-9 with TRBJ2-2, with a weak D call TRBD1 (5 bases). The CDR3 runs to 14 residues. CDR1 and CDR2 (germline): SEHNR, FQNEAQ (reference sequence). This CDR3 is CASGLVQVPGELFF. CDR3 nucleotides: TGTGCCAGCGGCTTAGTACAGGTGCCCGGGGAGCTGTTTTTT.

V gene TRBV7-2 combines with J gene TRBJ1-1; possibly TRBD1 for D (5 bases). The V and J ends lost 5 bases and 1 base respectively, with 14 bases between them. Per the germline V gene, CDR1 is SGHTA and CDR2 is FQGNSA. The CDR3 contains 15 residues. As DNA, the CDR3 is TGTGCCAGCAGCAGGGACCCTGGACAGAACACTGAAGCTTTCTTT. It codes for CASSRDPGQNTEAFF.

Of note for this clonotype: Being one base from a much bigger clone, this may be a read error. The chain uses TRBV5-1 and TRBJ1-2; D might be TRBD1 (5 bases). Germline assignment: CDR1 SGHRS and CDR2 YFSETQ. The CDR3 contains 14 residues. This chain's CDR3 is CDSSPGIAWDGYTF. The CDR3, as DNA: TGCGACAGCAGCCCGGGAATTGCGTGGGACGGCTACACCTTC.

This clonotype was found many times. The chain combines TRBV9 with TRBJ2-5; D gene unclear. The CDR3 contains 13 residues. The V gene lost 0 bases and the J gene lost 4 bases, with 7 bases spanning the gap. Germline lookup yields CDR1 SGDLS and CDR2 YYNGEE. CDR3: CASSVGGVETQYF. The CDR3, as DNA: TGTGCCAGCAGCGTAGGAGGCGTAGAGACCCAGTACTTC.

The chain employs TRBV10-3 and TRBJ2-7; unclear D gene. Germline loops: CDR1 ENHRY, CDR2 SYGVKD. This CDR3 comprises 13 residues. V was pared by 4 bases and J by 4 bases, with 11 bases between. The chain's CDR3 is CAISAYMGYEQYF. In DNA form, the CDR3 reads TGTGCCATCAGTGCGTACATGGGGTACGAGCAGTACTTC.

This rearrangement joins TRBV6-2 or TRBV6-3 to TRBJ1-2, with D possibly being TRBD1 (6 bases). The CDR3 loop spans 17 amino acids. Between the trimmed V and J ends, which lost 2 bases and 2 bases, there was a span of 18 bases. Germline V gives CDR1 MNHEY, CDR2 SVGEGT. CDR3 in amino acids: CASSYPHPGQLNYGYTF. The DNA for the CDR3 is TGTGCCAGCAGTTACCCGCACCCGGGACAACTCAACTATGGCTACACCTTC.

This clonotype was counted many times. CDR3 residues: CSASPAGNTEAFF. In nucleotides, the CDR3 is TGCAGTGCTAGCCCCGCAGGAAACACTGAAGCTTTCTTT. The V gene is TRBV20-1, the J gene TRBJ1-1; the D is unclear. The CDR3 runs to 13 residues. Germline lookup yields CDR1 DFQATT and CDR2 SNEGSKA (reference sequence). The V and J ends lost 3 bases and 2 bases respectively, with 10 bases between them.

This clonotype occurred many times. V and J are TRBV7-6 and TRBJ1-1, with D possibly matching TRBD1 (6 bases). From germline, CDR1 is SGHVS and CDR2 FNYEAQ. The CDR3 loop spans 12 amino acids. V was trimmed by 1 base and J by 9 bases, leaving 9 bases between them. DNA of the CDR3: TGTGCCAGCAGCTTAGGAGGGGGTCAAGCTTTCTTT. Translated: CASSLGGGQAFF.